This TCR beta chain stems from a study of Ad26.COV2.S vaccination and SARS-CoV-2 variants. Looking at the study overall: The donor participated in the COV1001 trial, in its Ad26.COV2.S arm.

As for treatment: around 19 received Ad26.COV2.S at low or high dose, single or two shots; roughly five received placebo; per-sample allocation not given. Sampling happened 63 days after the first vaccine or placebo injection. An Ad26 vector that expressed Wuhan-strain SARS-CoV-2 spike constituted the vaccine. As regards this clone: Antigen specificity is unknown.

Study results and caveats: Reported post-vaccination CD8+ and CD4+ T cell responses to spike showed substantial breadth. Comparable non-spike TCR breadth was observed in vaccine and placebo recipients.

The table came from immunoSEQ multiplex PCR; TCRdb's copy has only in-frame clones and leaves some out. The profile shows about 350,000 clones, 88% of them singletons. The sequence derives from a person aged 18-65 years who received the Ad26.COV2.S COVID-19 vaccine or a placebo. The sequenced sample was peripheral blood, obtained in a trial of Ad26.COV2.S vaccine versus placebo.

Here the CDR3 DNA reads TGCAGCGTTTCCTTCCGCACTGAAGCTTTCTTT. Protein: CSVSFRTEAFF. This chain links TRBV29-1 with TRBJ1-1; D gene ambiguous. Per germline, CDR1 SQVTM and CDR2 ANQGSEA. The V gene lost 5 bases and the J gene lost 4 bases, with 8 bases spanning the gap. The CDR3 has 11 residues.